The rows below give T cell receptor beta chains drawn from one sample of a study of beta chain features in type 1 diabetes. Using immunoSEQ multiplex PCR, the repertoire was profiled, and TCRdb retains in-frame clones only, with some absent. Among 130,000 to 150,000 clones listed, around 51% were seen once. The sequencing input was Tregs from blood. The receptor source for this set is a man younger than 35 in good health. CDR3s include the opening cysteine and the closing phenylalanine or tryptophan. The D gene is left open where the match is weak. Rows may omit the clone size; those that give it use once, few, many or a size class.

d_call j_call v_call clone_size cdr3_length cdr3_aa cdr3_nt
TRBD1 TRBJ1-5 TRBV28 - 15 CASSKRTGKNQPQHF TGTGCCAGCAGTAAACGGACAGGTAAAAATCAGCCCCAGCATTTT
TRBD1 TRBJ2-3 TRBV30 - 16 CAWSVPRTGVTDTQYF TGTGCCTGGAGTGTACCGCGGACAGGGGTAACAGATACGCAGTATTTT
TRBD1 TRBJ2-5 TRBV5-5 - 16 CASIRGQGPLQETQYF TGTGCCAGCATCCGCGGACAGGGTCCCCTCCAAGAGACCCAGTACTTC
- TRBJ2-2 TRBV11-2 - 14 CASSLAGERRELFF TGTGCCAGCAGCTTAGCGGGAGAACGCCGGGAGCTGTTTTTT
TRBD1 TRBJ1-2 TRBV27 - 16 CASSERTGLLNRGYTF TGTGCCAGCAGTGAGAGGACAGGACTCCTAAATAGGGGCTACACCTTC
TRBD1 TRBJ1-1 TRBV19 few 14 CASSLRGERTEAFF TGTGCCAGTAGTCTCAGGGGGGAGCGGACTGAAGCTTTCTTT
TRBD2 TRBJ2-2 TRBV6-5 - 15 CASSPTSGLTGELFF TGTGCCAGCAGTCCTACTAGCGGGTTAACCGGGGAGCTGTTTTTT
- TRBJ1-2 TRBV7-8 few 13 CASSRVTLGGYTF TGTGCCAGCAGCCGCGTTACGCTCGGGGGCTACACCTTC
- TRBJ1-2 TRBV2 - 13 CASSTDRNYGYTF TGTGCCAGCAGCACCGACAGAAACTATGGCTACACCTTC
- TRBJ2-1 TRBV5-1 - 14 CASSLDSRYNEQFF TGCGCCAGCAGCTTGGATAGTCGATACAATGAGCAGTTCTTC
TRBD2 TRBJ2-1 TRBV6-5 once 16 CASSYSLAGGKNEQFF TGTGCCAGCAGTTACTCGCTAGCGGGAGGAAAAAATGAGCAGTTCTTC
- TRBJ2-7 TRBV6-6 - 14 CASRGPELAYEQYF TGTGCCAGCAGGGGTCCGGAGCTCGCCTACGAGCAGTACTTC
- TRBJ1-4 TRBV21-1 few 16 CASSKVETETNEKLFF TGTGCCAGCAGCAAAGTGGAGACAGAAACTAATGAAAAACTGTTTTTT
TRBD2 TRBJ2-2 TRBV7-9 - 17 CASSAGTSGMTGWELFF TGTGCCAGCAGCGCCGGGACTAGCGGGATGACCGGATGGGAGCTGTTTTTT
TRBD2 TRBJ2-1 TRBV27 - 14 CASSPRTGGDEQFF TGTGCCAGCAGTCCGAGGACGGGGGGGGATGAGCAGTTCTTC
TRBD2 TRBJ2-1 TRBV6-1 - 15 CASSSRTSGYNEQFF TGTGCCAGCAGCTCCAGGACTAGCGGTTACAATGAGCAGTTCTTC
TRBD1 TRBJ2-7 TRBV7-2 - 15 CASSLVGTGAYEQYF TGTGCCAGCAGCTTAGTGGGGACAGGGGCCTACGAGCAGTACTTC
- TRBJ2-7 TRBV28 - 14 CASSPRGHSYEQYF TGTGCCAGCAGCCCAAGGGGACACTCCTACGAGCAGTACTTC
- TRBJ1-2 TRBV6-5 - 14 CASSYSGGDYGYTF TGTGCCAGCAGTTACTCCGGGGGTGACTATGGCTACACCTTC
TRBD1 TRBJ2-7 TRBV14 - 14 CASRLGGTGYEQYF TGTGCCAGCAGACTTGGGGGGACAGGCTACGAGCAGTACTTC
- TRBJ2-7 TRBV29-1 - 13 CSARDRFPYEQYF TGCAGCGCCCGAGACAGGTTCCCCTACGAGCAGTACTTC
- TRBJ2-7 TRBV7-9 - 14 CASSLGEASYEQYF TGTGCCAGCAGCTTAGGAGAGGCTTCCTACGAGCAGTACTTC
- TRBJ2-7 TRBV7-2 few 14 CASSTRDTSYEQYF TGTGCCAGCAGCACCCGGGACACCTCCTACGAGCAGTACTTC
- TRBJ1-2 TRBV28 - 17 CASRAGSPGRGYYGYTF TGTGCCAGCAGAGCGGGATCCCCCGGGAGAGGGTACTATGGCTACACCTTC
- TRBJ1-2 TRBV7-2 few 15 CASSLETSTNYGYTF TGTGCCAGCAGCTTAGAAACCTCTACTAACTATGGCTACACCTTC
- TRBJ2-7 TRBV11-2 - 15 CASSLDPGQAYEQYF TGTGCCAGCAGCTTAGATCCGGGTCAAGCCTACGAGCAGTACTTC
- TRBJ1-1 TRBV7-9 - 13 CASSRTLGPEAFF TGTGCCAGCAGCCGGACACTTGGACCTGAAGCTTTCTTT
- TRBJ1-1 TRBV7-8 few 13 CASSLAQRTEAFF TGTGCCAGCAGCTTAGCACAGCGGACTGAAGCTTTCTTT
TRBD1 TRBJ1-4 TRBV30 - 17 CAWSPVRQGATNEKLFF TGTGCCTGGAGTCCCGTGCGACAGGGGGCAACTAATGAAAAACTGTTTTTT
- TRBJ2-2 TRBV28 - 14 CASSPGLNTGELFF TGTGCCAGCAGTCCAGGACTCAACACCGGGGAGCTGTTTTTT
TRBD1 TRBJ2-7 TRBV7-2 - 14 CASSRPGQGPSQYF TGTGCCAGCAGCCGACCGGGACAGGGACCTTCGCAGTACTTC
- TRBJ2-3 TRBV5-1 - 13 CASSPYNTDTQYF TGCGCCAGCAGCCCGTACAACACAGATACGCAGTATTTT
- TRBJ1-4 TRBV14 once 13 CASSLIDGEKLFF TGTGCCAGCAGCCTTATCGACGGGGAAAAACTGTTTTTT
- TRBJ2-2 TRBV29-1 few 13 CSVRRTVAGELFF TGCAGCGTTAGGAGGACGGTGGCCGGGGAGCTGTTTTTT
- TRBJ2-7 TRBV28 - 12 CASSFEGYEQYF TGTGCCAGCAGTTTCGAGGGATACGAGCAGTACTTC
- TRBJ1-3 TRBV5-1 once 16 CASSLVAVSGGNTIYF TGCGCCAGCAGCTTGGTCGCGGTGTCGGGTGGAAACACCATATATTTT
- TRBJ1-5 TRBV6-5 few 14 CASSEMRVDQPQHF TGTGCCAGCAGTGAAATGAGGGTGGATCAGCCCCAGCATTTT
TRBD1 TRBJ2-1 TRBV5-1 - 16 CASSLSAGGHYNEQFF TGCGCCAGCAGCTTGTCGGCAGGGGGTCACTACAATGAGCAGTTCTTC
TRBD2 TRBJ2-1 TRBV5-1 - 15 CASRSLAGEVGEQFF TGCGCCAGCAGATCGCTCGCGGGGGAGGTGGGTGAGCAGTTCTTC
TRBD1 TRBJ1-2 TRBV27 - 15 CASSSLGQVHYGYTF TGTGCCAGCAGCTCTCTCGGACAGGTACACTATGGCTACACCTTC
TRBD1 TRBJ2-7 TRBV2 once 15 CASSGGQGPTDEQYF TGTGCCAGCAGTGGGGGACAGGGGCCAACCGACGAGCAGTACTTC
TRBD2 TRBJ2-1 TRBV5-6 few 14 CASRGGLAGNEQFF TGTGCCAGCAGGGGGGGACTAGCGGGCAATGAGCAGTTCTTC
TRBD2 TRBJ2-1 TRBV18 few 18 CASSPESSGGPSYNEQFF TGTGCCAGCTCACCAGAGTCTAGCGGGGGCCCTTCCTACAATGAGCAGTTCTTC
- TRBJ2-1 TRBV7-2 few 15 CASSLGGTSYNEQFF TGTGCCAGCAGCTTAGGCGGCACCTCCTACAATGAGCAGTTCTTC
- TRBJ1-2 TRBV7-8 - 13 CASSSNRDYGYTF TGTGCCAGCAGCTCTAACAGGGACTATGGCTACACCTTC
TRBD2 TRBJ2-2 TRBV5-1 - 14 CASSSGGPTGELFF TGCGCCAGCAGCTCGGGGGGGCCCACCGGGGAGCTGTTTTTT